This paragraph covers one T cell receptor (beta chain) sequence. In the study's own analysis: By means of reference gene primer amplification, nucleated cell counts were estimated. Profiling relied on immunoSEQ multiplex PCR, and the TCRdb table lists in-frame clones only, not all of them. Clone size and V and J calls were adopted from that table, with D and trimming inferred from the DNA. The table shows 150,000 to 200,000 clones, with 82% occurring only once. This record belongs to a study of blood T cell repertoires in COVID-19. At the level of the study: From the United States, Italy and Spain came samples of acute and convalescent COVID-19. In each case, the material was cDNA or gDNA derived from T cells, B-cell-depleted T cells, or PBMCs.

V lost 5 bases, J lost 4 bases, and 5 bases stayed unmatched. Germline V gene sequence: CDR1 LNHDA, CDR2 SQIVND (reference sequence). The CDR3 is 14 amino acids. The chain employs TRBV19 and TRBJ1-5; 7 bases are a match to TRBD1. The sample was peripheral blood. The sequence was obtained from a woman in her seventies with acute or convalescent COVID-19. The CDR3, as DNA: TGTGCCAGTAGTTGGACAGGAGGTAATCAGCCCCAGCATTTT. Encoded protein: CASSWTGGNQPQHF.